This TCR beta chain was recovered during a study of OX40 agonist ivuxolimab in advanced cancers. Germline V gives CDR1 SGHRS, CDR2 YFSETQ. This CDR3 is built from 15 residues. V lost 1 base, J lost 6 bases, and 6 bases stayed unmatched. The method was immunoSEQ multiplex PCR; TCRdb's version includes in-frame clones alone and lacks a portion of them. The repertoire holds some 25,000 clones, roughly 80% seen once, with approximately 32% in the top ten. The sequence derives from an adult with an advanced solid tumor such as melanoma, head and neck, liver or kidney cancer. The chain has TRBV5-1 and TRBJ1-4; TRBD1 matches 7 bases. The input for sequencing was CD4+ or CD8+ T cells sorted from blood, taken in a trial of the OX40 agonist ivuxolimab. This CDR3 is CASSLFLGGDEKLFF. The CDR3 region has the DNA TGCGCCAGCAGCTTGTTTTTAGGGGGCGATGAAAAACTGTTTTTT.